The 15 T cell receptor beta chains below all came from one sample that was sequenced in a study of Graves' ophthalmopathy and Graves' hyperthyroidism. RNA transcripts yielded amplified TCR beta CDR3 regions. HTBI primers were used in a first-round RT-PCR, which preceded a second-round multiplex PCR. TCRdb reprocessed the multiplex PCR reads with MiXCR, giving one entry per CDR3 protein. Of about 500,000 distinct CDR3 sequences in the sample, about two fifths were seen once. The sample consisted of peripheral blood or thyroid tissue (not recorded which). The receptors originated from an adult man with Graves' hyperthyroidism.

This chain uses TRBV7-4 with TRBJ1-5; a weak D match, TRBD1 (5 bases). V was clipped by 4 bases and J by 8 bases, with 15 bases between them. The CDR3 is 14 amino acids. Germline CDR1 is SGHVT and CDR2 is SQSDAQ. CDR3 loop: CASSYMGDYEPQHF. The CDR3 nucleotides are TGTGCCAGCAGCTACATGGGGGACTACGAGCCCCAGCATTTT.

This chain uses TRBV29-1 with TRBJ2-2; 14 bases line up with TRBD2. From germline, CDR1 is SQVTM and CDR2 ANQGSEA. The V gene end was trimmed by 8 bases and the J gene end by 0 bases; junction bases not matched to a gene: 5. This CDR3 has 16 residues. This chain's CDR3 is CSPGLAGGTNTGELFF. Here the CDR3 DNA reads TGCAGCCCCGGACTAGCGGGAGGCACGAACACCGGGGAGCTGTTTTTT.

This clonotype was seen a few times. V is TRBV10-3 and J is TRBJ2-1, with D maybe TRBD2 (6 bases). Trimming cost V 2 bases and J 6 bases, with 11 bases left between them. This CDR3 is 14 amino acids long. CDR1 and CDR2 from the germline V gene are ENHRY and SYGVKD. The CDR3 DNA follows: TGTGCCATCAGTGAGGCGGGGACCGGCAATGAGCAGTTCTTC. This sequence encodes CAISEAGTGNEQFF.

The CDR3 bases are TGTGCCATCAGTGGGACAGCGGGATATGAGCAGTACTTC. Its protein product is CAISGTAGYEQYF. This chain joins TRBV10-3 and TRBJ2-7; a possible D gene is TRBD2 (7 bases). V shed 4 bases and J shed 7 bases, with 14 bases lying between them. Per germline, CDR1 ENHRY and CDR2 SYGVKD. CDR3 length: 13 amino acids.

The chain combines TRBV10-3 with TRBJ2-3; 7 nucleotides line up with TRBD2. With 2 bases clipped from V and 0 bases from J, the junction kept 5 bases outside the gene matches. Germline values: CDR1 ENHRY, CDR2 SYGVKD. The CDR3 loop spans 16 amino acids. This chain's CDR3 is CAISERAGPSTDTQYF. CDR3 coding DNA: TGTGCCATCAGTGAGAGAGCGGGGCCTAGCACAGATACGCAGTATTTT.

Comment on this clonotype: Possible read error: a much larger clone is one base away. In DNA form, the CDR3 reads TGTGCCAGCAGCTTATTTGTTGATAGCAATAAGCCCCAGCATTTT. Protein product: CASSLFVDSNKPQHF. V usage is TRBV7-2 and J usage is TRBJ1-5; D unclear. The CDR3 consists of 15 residues. Germline V gene data show CDR1 as SGHTA and CDR2 as FQGNSA.

This clonotype was seen a few times. The chain uses TRBV4-1 and TRBJ2-2; D uncertain. The V and J ends lost 4 bases and 2 bases respectively, with 11 bases between them. CDR1 and CDR2 (germline): MGHRA, YSYEKL. The CDR3 consists of 15 residues. The CDR3 DNA is TGCGCCAGCAGCCCGTTTCTCGGAAACACCGGGGAGCTGTTTTTT. Amino acid sequence: CASSPFLGNTGELFF.

This clonotype has a single count. V is TRBV7-4 and J is TRBJ1-1; D is perhaps TRBD1 (6 bases). The CDR3 has 15 residues. The germline CDR1 and CDR2 sequences are SGHVT and SQSDAQ. V was pared by 8 bases and J by 6 bases, with 22 bases between. The CDR3 DNA sequence: TGTGCCAGCTCAGTCCCGGGGGCGGCTGCGTCTGAAGCTTTCTTT. This encodes CASSVPGAAASEAFF.

This clonotype has at least ten counts. V gene TRBV7-9 combines with J gene TRBJ2-3; 9 nucleotides line up with TRBD2. Trimming took 2 bases from V and 3 from J; bases not matched to a gene: 0. Germline values: CDR1 SEHNR, CDR2 FQNEAQ (reference sequence). The CDR3 contains 14 residues. CDR3 loop: CASSLSGRTDTQYF. The DNA for the CDR3 is TGTGCCAGCAGCTTAAGCGGGAGGACAGATACGCAGTATTTT.

This clonotype was recorded many times. The chain has TRBV29-1 and TRBJ1-2, with D hard to call. The V end was cut by 5 bases, the J end by 2 bases, with 18 bases between. The CDR3 consists of 15 residues. Germline-derived CDR1 and CDR2 are SQVTM and ANQGSEA. The CDR3, as DNA: TGCAGCGTTTTACATTGGATAAGGAAGAACTATGGCTACACCTTC. Translating gives CSVLHWIRKNYGYTF.

This clonotype was seen many times. The genes are TRBV29-1 and TRBJ1-1; D unresolved. Per the germline V gene, CDR1 is SQVTM and CDR2 is ANQGSEA. Between the trimmed V and J ends, which lost 0 bases and 4 bases, there was a span of 12 bases. The CDR3 has 14 amino acids. CDR3 residues: CSVEDPTGLTEAFF. As DNA, the CDR3 is TGCAGCGTTGAAGACCCCACTGGGCTCACTGAAGCTTTCTTT.

This clonotype was counted many times. The CDR3 nucleotides are TGTGCCAGCAGTGGGACAGGGGGAAATCAGCCCCAGCATTTT. Protein sequence: CASSGTGGNQPQHF. This chain links TRBV2 with TRBJ1-5; 10 bases map to TRBD1. The V and J ends lost 4 bases and 4 bases, in that order; junction bases with no gene match: 1. In germline, CDR1 is SNHLY, CDR2 FYNNEI. The CDR3 loop spans 14 amino acids.

V usage is TRBV2 and J usage is TRBJ1-5, with D possibly TRBD1 on 6 matching bases. Trimming stripped 8 bases from V and 7 bases from J, with 18 bases between. The germline V gene encodes CDR1 SNHLY and CDR2 FYNNEI. The CDR3 extends over 14 amino acids. The CDR3 loop is CASANRVSLQPQHF. CDR3 nucleotides: TGTGCCAGCGCTAACAGGGTTTCGCTCCAGCCCCAGCATTTT.

This clonotype has a handful of counts. The chain employs TRBV29-1 and TRBJ2-3; 11 bases match TRBD1. Trimming took 4 bases from V and 10 from J; bases not matched to a gene: 10. The CDR3 length is 14 residues. The V gene's germline CDR1 is SQVTM and CDR2 ANQGSEA. Here the CDR3 reads CSVGSGTGGGSQYF. For the CDR3, the DNA is TGCAGCGTTGGATCCGGGACAGGGGGAGGGTCGCAGTATTTT.

At least ten counts were recorded for this clonotype. This chain uses TRBV29-1 with TRBJ2-2; a weak D match, TRBD2 (5 bases). There are 12 residues in the CDR3. V was trimmed by 2 bases and J by 6 bases, leaving 7 bases between them. Per the germline V gene, CDR1 is SQVTM and CDR2 is ANQGSEA. CDR3 coding DNA: TGCAGCGTTGAACGGGGTTCCGGGGAGCTGTTTTTT. Its protein is CSVERGSGELFF.